The rows below give T cell receptor beta chains drawn from one sample of a study of blood T cell repertoires in COVID-19. This table comes from immunoSEQ multiplex PCR, and its TCRdb copy is limited to in-frame clones, with some not included. This repertoire shows roughly 350,000 clones, approximately 91% found once; its top ten account for approximately 7.3%. Sequences were obtained from peripheral blood. The receptors were sampled from an older woman with COVID-19, enrolled during active disease. Both conserved end residues are part of each CDR3. D genes are given only for firm matches. Not all rows give a size; the values are once, few, many and, for expanded clones, a class.

size: once
length: 15
J: TRBJ2-1
V: TRBV4-2
D: NA
CDR3: CASSQEDSGINEQFF
DNA: TGTGCCAGCAGCCAAGAGGATTCGGGGATAAATGAGCAGTTCTTC

size: NA
length: 16
J: TRBJ2-1
V: TRBV5-1
D: TRBD2
CDR3: CASSLTSGGAYNEQFF
DNA: TGCGCCAGCAGCTTAACTAGCGGGGGGGCCTACAATGAGCAGTTCTTC

size: NA
length: 17
J: TRBJ1-4
V: TRBV5-6
D: TRBD1
CDR3: CASSLGTGGGVNEKLFF
DNA: TGTGCCAGCAGCTTGGGGACAGGGGGCGGCGTTAATGAAAAACTGTTTTTT

size: NA
length: 15
J: TRBJ2-1
V: TRBV6-5
D: TRBD2
CDR3: CASSSSGGYYNEQFF
DNA: TGTGCCAGCAGTTCTAGCGGGGGCTACTACAATGAGCAGTTCTTC

size: NA
length: 17
J: TRBJ2-3
V: TRBV13
D: TRBD2
CDR3: CASSLAPGDYRGDTQYF
DNA: TGTGCCAGCAGCTTAGCCCCCGGGGACTACCGGGGGGATACGCAGTATTTT

size: NA
length: 14
J: TRBJ2-5
V: TRBV5-1
D: NA
CDR3: CASSLGHSFETQYF
DNA: TGCGCCAGCAGCTTGGGACACTCCTTTGAGACCCAGTACTTC

size: NA
length: 15
J: TRBJ2-3
V: TRBV2
D: NA
CDR3: CASSDAGGSTDTQYF
DNA: TGTGCCAGCAGTGATGCAGGGGGGAGCACAGATACGCAGTATTTT

size: NA
length: 17
J: TRBJ1-2
V: TRBV28
D: TRBD1
CDR3: CASTRQDRSPSNYGYTF
DNA: TGTGCCAGCACCCGACAGGACAGGTCACCATCCAACTATGGCTACACCTTC

size: NA
length: 14
J: TRBJ1-2
V: TRBV5-1
D: NA
CDR3: CASSYLTGSDGYTF
DNA: TGCGCCAGCAGCTACCTGACAGGATCGGATGGCTACACCTTC

size: NA
length: 15
J: TRBJ1-5
V: TRBV5-1
D: NA
CDR3: CASSLDGQGNQPQHF
DNA: TGCGCCAGCAGCTTGGACGGCCAGGGGAATCAGCCCCAGCATTTT

size: NA
length: 16
J: TRBJ1-2
V: TRBV5-1
D: NA
CDR3: CASSLASAVGTYGYTF
DNA: TGCGCCAGCAGCTTGGCCAGCGCGGTGGGGACTTATGGCTACACCTTC

size: NA
length: 15
J: TRBJ1-4
V: TRBV11-2
D: NA
CDR3: CASSLIQGLGEKLFF
DNA: TGTGCCAGCAGCTTAATCCAGGGGTTGGGTGAAAAACTGTTTTTT

size: NA
length: 14
J: TRBJ1-5
V: TRBV5-1
D: NA
CDR3: CASSFGGIDQPQHF
DNA: TGCGCCAGCAGCTTTGGAGGGATAGATCAGCCCCAGCATTTT

size: NA
length: 15
J: TRBJ1-6
V: TRBV7-8
D: NA
CDR3: CASSLDFRGNSPLHF
DNA: TGTGCCAGCAGCTTAGATTTCAGGGGTAATTCACCCCTCCACTTT